This T cell receptor beta chain was captured by sequencing in a study of blood T cell repertoires in COVID-19. Study-level information: Nucleic acid was either cDNA or gDNA, and it came from T cells, B-cell-depleted T cells, or PBMCs.

Germline trimming cut 0 bases from V and 3 bases from J; bases unmatched to any gene: 0. The CDR3 extends over 15 amino acids. Germline-derived CDR1 and CDR2 are MGHRA and YSYEKL. The repertoire was sequenced with immunoSEQ multiplex PCR; TCRdb's copy has only in-frame clones and lacks some. The sample shows roughly 16,000 clones, roughly 85% of them seen only once. The V call is TRBV4-1, the J call TRBJ2-1, with TRBD2 matching over 9 bases. The sequencing sample was made of peripheral blood. This TCR was sampled from a human donor in a cohort sampled during active COVID-19. CDR3 nucleotides: TGCGCCAGCAGCCAAGAGACTAGCGGCTACAATGAGCAGTTCTTC. It translates to CASSQETSGYNEQFF.